These T cell receptor beta chains were read from a single sample in a study of PD-L1 blockade in urothelial cancer. The data were produced by immunoSEQ multiplex PCR, yet TCRdb's version contains in-frame clones alone and is incomplete. The data show approximately 110,000 clones, about 91% seen once. The input for sequencing was PBMCs, taken around atezolizumab (anti-PD-L1) treatment. The receptors originated from a man between 60 and 75 years old with urothelial cancer. Both conserved end residues are part of each CDR3. Some rows have no size entry. The others give once, few or many, or a class for an expanded clone.

v_gene	abundance	CDR3aa
TRBV29-1	.	CSVLSGGSTDTQYF
TRBV9	.	CASAGVSGTEAFF
TRBV9	.	CASSVGDSGNTIYF
TRBV2	.	CASNLQGSGNIQYF
TRBV18	.	CASSPGQGHENTIYF
TRBV5-1	.	CASSFRREENTEAFF
TRBV18	.	CASSPSTTAYEQYF
TRBV5-1	.	CASSLATSGGAGETQYF
TRBV18	.	CASSRTRDRDSTGELFF
TRBV2	.	CASSERGQRGVVEQFF
TRBV2	.	CASTPGTDYTDTQYF
TRBV6-5	.	CASSRQGRTTGELFF
TRBV10-2	.	CASSRTSRVETQYF
TRBV23-1	.	CASCPEIFGRHLDTGELFF
TRBV30	.	CAWSVGGANSYNEQFF
TRBV5-4	.	CASSHTGTASYEQYF
TRBV5-4	.	CASSSGGRENTEAFF
TRBV5-1	.	CASSLRTSGRADNEQFF
TRBV7-2	.	CASSLDLGTVKTQYF
TRBV10-2	.	CASRKGASGNTGELFF
TRBV10-3	.	CAISESGLQETQYF
TRBV18	.	CASSIAGGATDTQYF
TRBV14	.	CASSYYRDTEAFF
TRBV5-4	.	CASSLGASWEQYF
TRBV4-1	.	CASSHRTQTGLAKNIQYF
TRBV10-3	.	CAINGGSTDTQYF
TRBV7-2	.	CASSLDGGFEQYF
TRBV6-5	.	CASSRGGSYGYTF
TRBV5-6	.	CASSSQGATDTQYF
TRBV11-2	.	CASTLNTGTSFGNEQFF
TRBV5-5	.	CASSPGGSNQPQHF
TRBV5-4	.	CASSFKTGAANYGYTF
TRBV11-2	once	CASSTRDGGAYEQYF
TRBV13	.	CASSFTGGPDTQYF
TRBV7-9	.	CASSRAGRAEKLFF
TRBV5-1	once	CASSLSSGGSSYNEQFF
TRBV19	.	CASSMSRGGQPPYEQYF
TRBV7-2	.	CASSRTSGGRTDTQYF
TRBV4-2	.	CASSQGQGSYEQYF
TRBV10-3	.	CAISVAGGQNEQFF
TRBV7-9	.	CASSQGAREKLFF
TRBV5-4	.	CASSWPGQLNTEAFF
TRBV7-2	.	CASSLEATELSYEQYF